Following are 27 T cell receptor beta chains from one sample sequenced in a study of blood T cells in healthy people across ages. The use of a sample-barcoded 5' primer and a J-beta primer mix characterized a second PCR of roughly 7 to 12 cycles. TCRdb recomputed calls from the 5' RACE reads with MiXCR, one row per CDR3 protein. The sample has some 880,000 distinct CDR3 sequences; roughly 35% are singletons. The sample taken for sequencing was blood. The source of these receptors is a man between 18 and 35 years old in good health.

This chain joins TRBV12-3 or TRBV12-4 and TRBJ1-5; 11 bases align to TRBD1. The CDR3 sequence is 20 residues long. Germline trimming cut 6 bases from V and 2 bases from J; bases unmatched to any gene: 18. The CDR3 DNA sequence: TGTGCCAGCAGCCTGCTTTTGCGGACAGGGGGCTTTAGTGGCAATCAGCCCCAGCATTTT. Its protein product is CASSLLLRTGGFSGNQPQHF.

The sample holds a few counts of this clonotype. The CDR3 nucleotides read TGCAGTGCTAGAGTTCCGTGGAGCTCCTATAATTCACCCCTCCACTTT. This gives the protein CSARVPWSSYNSPLHF. The J gene is TRBJ1-6, the V gene TRBV20-1; D is uncertain. Per the germline V gene, CDR1 is DFQATT and CDR2 is SNEGSKA (reference sequence). The length of the CDR3 is 16 residues. Trimming took 1 base from V and 0 from J, leaving 10 bases between them.

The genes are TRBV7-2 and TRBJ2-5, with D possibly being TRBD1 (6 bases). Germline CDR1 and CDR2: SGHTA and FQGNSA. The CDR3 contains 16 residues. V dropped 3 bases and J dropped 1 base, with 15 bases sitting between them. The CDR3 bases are TGTGCCAGCAGCTTGTACCCCGGGACACTCCAAGAGACCCAGTACTTC. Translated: CASSLYPGTLQETQYF.

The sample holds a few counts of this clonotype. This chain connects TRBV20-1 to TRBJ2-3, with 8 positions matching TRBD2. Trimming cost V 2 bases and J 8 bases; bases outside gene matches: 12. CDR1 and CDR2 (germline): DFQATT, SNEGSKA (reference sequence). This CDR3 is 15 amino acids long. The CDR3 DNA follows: TGCAGTGCTAGACCCGGGGGGGCCTTAGCAGCTACGCAGTATTTT. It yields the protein CSARPGGALAATQYF.

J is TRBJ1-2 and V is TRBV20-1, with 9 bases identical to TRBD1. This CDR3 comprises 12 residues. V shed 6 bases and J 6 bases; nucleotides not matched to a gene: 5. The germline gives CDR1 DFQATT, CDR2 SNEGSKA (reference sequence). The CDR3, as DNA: TGCAGTGCCTCCGGGACAGGGAATGGCTACACCTTC. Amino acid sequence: CSASGTGNGYTF.

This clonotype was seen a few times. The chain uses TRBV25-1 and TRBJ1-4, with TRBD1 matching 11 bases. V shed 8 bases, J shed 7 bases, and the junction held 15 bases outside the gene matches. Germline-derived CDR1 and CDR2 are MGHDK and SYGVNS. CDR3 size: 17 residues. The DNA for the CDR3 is TGTGCCAGCGGAGTACTGGGACAGGGGGGCCCAGGTGAAAAACTGTTTTTT. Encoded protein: CASGVLGQGGPGEKLFF.

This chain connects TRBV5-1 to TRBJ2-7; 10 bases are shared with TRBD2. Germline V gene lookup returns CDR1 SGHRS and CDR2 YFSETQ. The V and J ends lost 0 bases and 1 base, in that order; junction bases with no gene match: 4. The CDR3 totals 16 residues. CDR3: CASSLESSGGSYEQYF. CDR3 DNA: TGCGCCAGCAGCTTGGAATCTAGCGGGGGATCCTACGAGCAGTACTTC.

Here the CDR3 DNA reads TGCAGCGTTGATTACAGAAACTATGGCTACACCTTC. The encoded protein is CSVDYRNYGYTF. The V call is TRBV29-1, the J call TRBJ1-2; no definite D call. From germline, CDR1 is SQVTM and CDR2 ANQGSEA. This CDR3 has 12 residues. The V end was cut by 3 bases, the J end by 2 bases, with 7 bases between.

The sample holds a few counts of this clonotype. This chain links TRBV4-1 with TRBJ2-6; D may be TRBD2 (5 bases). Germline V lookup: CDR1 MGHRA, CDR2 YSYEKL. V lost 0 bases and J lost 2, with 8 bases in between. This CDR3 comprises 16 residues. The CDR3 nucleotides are TGCGCCAGCAGCCAAGATCCGGGGACTGGGGCCAACGTCCTGACTTTC. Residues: CASSQDPGTGANVLTF.

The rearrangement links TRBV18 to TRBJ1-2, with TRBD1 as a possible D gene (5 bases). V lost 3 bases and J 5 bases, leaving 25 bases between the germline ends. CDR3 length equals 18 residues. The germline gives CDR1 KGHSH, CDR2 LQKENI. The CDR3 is CASSPERGGTAILYGYTF. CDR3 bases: TGTGCCAGCTCACCCGAAAGGGGAGGGACGGCCATTCTTTATGGCTACACCTTC.

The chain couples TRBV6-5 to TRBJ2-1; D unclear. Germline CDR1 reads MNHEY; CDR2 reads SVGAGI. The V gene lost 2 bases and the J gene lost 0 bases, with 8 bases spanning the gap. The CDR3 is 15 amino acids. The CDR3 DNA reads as TGTGCCAGCAGTTACGGTAGCAGCTCCTACAATGAGCAGTTCTTC. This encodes CASSYGSSSYNEQFF.

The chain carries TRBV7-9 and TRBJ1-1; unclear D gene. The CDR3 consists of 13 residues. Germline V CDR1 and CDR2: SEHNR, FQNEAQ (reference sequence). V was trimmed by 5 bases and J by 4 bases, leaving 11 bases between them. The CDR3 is CASSPPVGTEAFF. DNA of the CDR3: TGTGCCAGCAGCCCCCCCGTGGGCACTGAAGCTTTCTTT.

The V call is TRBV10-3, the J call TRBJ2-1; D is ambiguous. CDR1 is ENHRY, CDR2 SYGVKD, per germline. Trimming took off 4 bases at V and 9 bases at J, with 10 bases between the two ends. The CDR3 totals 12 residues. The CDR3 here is CAISARRGEQFF. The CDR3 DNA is TGTGCCATCAGTGCCAGACGTGGTGAGCAGTTCTTC.

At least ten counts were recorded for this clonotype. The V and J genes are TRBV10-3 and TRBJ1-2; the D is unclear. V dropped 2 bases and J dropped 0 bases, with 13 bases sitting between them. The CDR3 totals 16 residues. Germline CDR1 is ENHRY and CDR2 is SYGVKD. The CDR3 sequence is CAISELVHGTNYGYTF. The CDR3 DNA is TGTGCCATCAGTGAGCTGGTTCATGGGACTAACTATGGCTACACCTTC.

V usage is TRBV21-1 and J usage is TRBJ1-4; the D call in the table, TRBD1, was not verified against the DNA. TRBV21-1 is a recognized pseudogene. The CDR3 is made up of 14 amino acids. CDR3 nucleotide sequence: TGTGCCAGGGATAGGACAGGGCCTCGGGAAAAACTGTTTTTT. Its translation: CARDRTGPREKLFF.

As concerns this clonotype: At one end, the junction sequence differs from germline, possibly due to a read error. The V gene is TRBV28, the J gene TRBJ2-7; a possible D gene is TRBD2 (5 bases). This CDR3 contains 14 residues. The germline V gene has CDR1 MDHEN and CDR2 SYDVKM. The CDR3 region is CTSSPLALQEAQYF. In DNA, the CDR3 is TGTACCAGCAGTCCGTTAGCGCTACAAGAGGCCCAGTACTTC.

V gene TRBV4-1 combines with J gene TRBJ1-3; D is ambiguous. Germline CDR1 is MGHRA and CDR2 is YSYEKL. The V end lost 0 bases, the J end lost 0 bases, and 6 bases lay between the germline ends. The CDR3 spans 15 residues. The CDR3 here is CASSQDPSSGNTIYF. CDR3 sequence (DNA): TGCGCCAGCAGCCAAGATCCGAGCTCTGGAAACACCATATATTTT.

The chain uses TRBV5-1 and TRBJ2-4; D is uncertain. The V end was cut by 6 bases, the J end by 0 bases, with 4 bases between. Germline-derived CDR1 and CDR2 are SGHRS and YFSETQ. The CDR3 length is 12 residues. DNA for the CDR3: TGCGCCAGCACAGGAGCCAAAAACATTCAGTACTTC. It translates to CASTGAKNIQYF.

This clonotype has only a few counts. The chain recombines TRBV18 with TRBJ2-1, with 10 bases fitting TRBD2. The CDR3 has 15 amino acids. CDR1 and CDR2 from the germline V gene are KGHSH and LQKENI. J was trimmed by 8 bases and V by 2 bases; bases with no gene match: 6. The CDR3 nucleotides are TGTGCCAGCTCACCAACAGCGGGGGGGATCTATGAGCAGTTCTTC. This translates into CASSPTAGGIYEQFF.

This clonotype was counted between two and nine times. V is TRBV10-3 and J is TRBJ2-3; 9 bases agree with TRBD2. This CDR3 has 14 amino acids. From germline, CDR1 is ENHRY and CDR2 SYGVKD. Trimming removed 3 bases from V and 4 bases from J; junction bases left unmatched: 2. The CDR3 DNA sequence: TGTGCCATCAGTGAACTAGCGGGCCCAGATACGCAGTATTTT. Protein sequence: CAISELAGPDTQYF.

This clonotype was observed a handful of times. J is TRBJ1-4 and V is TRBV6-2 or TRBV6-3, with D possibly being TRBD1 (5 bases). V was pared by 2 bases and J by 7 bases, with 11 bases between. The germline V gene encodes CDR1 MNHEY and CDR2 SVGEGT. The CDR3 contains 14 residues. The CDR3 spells CASSYLGRGEKLFF. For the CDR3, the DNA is TGTGCCAGCAGTTACCTGGGGCGCGGTGAAAAACTGTTTTTT.

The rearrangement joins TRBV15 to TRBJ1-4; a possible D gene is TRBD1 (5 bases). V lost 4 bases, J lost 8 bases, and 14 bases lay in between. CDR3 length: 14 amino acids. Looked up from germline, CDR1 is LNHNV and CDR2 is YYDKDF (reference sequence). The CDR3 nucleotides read TGTGCCACCAGCAAACGGGGAGGGGAGGAAAAACTGTTTTTT. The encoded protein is CATSKRGGEEKLFF.

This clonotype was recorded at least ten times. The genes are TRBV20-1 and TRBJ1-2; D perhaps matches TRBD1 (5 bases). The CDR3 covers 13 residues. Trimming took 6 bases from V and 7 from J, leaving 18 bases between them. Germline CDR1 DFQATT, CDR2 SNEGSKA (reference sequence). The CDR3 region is CSADQGGSRGYTF. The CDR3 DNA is TGCAGTGCCGACCAGGGAGGGTCTCGTGGCTACACCTTC.

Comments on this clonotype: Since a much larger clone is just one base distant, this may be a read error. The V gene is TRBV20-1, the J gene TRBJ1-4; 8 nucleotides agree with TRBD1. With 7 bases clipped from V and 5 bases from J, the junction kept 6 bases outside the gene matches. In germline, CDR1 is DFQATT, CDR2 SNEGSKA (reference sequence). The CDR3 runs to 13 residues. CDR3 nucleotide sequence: TGCAGTGGCCAGGCAGGGGGCAATGAAAAACTGTTTTTT. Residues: CSGQAGGNEKLFF.

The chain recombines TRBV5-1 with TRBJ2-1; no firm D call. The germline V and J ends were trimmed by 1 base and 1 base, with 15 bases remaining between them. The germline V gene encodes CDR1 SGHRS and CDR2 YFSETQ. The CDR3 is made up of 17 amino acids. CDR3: CASSLRPASWSYNEQFF. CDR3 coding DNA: TGCGCCAGCAGCTTGCGTCCGGCGAGTTGGTCCTACAATGAGCAGTTCTTC. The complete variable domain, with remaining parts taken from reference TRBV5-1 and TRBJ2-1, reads KAGVTQTPRYLIKTRGQQVTLSCSPISGHRSVSWYQQTPGQGLQFLFEYFSETQRNKGNFPGRFSGRQFSNSRSEMNVSTLELGDSALYLCASSLRPASWSYNEQFFGPGTRLTVL.

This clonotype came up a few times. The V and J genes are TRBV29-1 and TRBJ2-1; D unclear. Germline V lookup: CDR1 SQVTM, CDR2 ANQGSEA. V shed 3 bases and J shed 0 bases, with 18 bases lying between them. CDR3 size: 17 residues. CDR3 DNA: TGCAGCGTTGATCCGACGGCCACGACCTTCTCCTACAATGAGCAGTTCTTC. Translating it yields CSVDPTATTFSYNEQFF.

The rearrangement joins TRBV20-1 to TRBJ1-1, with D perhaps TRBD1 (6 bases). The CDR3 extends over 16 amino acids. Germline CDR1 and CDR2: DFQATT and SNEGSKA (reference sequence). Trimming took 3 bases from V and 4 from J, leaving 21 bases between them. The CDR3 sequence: CSARSRDTWRGTEAFF. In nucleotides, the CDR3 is TGCAGTGCTAGGTCCCGGGACACGTGGCGGGGCACTGAAGCTTTCTTT.